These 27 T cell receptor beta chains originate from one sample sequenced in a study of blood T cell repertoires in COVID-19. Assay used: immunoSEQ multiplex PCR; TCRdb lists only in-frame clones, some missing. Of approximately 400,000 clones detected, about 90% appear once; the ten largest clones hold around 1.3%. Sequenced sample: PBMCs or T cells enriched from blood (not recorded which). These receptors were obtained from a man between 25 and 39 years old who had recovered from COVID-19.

The CDR3 DNA is TGTGCCAGCAGCGCTCGGGGGGGGTCACCGAATGAGCAGTTCTTC. This sequence encodes CASSARGGSPNEQFF. The chain has TRBV11-2 and TRBJ2-1; 8 bases match TRBD2. There are 15 residues in the CDR3. After removal of 5 bases from V and 7 bases from J, the junction contained 10 bases not matched to a gene. CDR1 SGHAT and CDR2 FQNNGV come from the germline V gene.

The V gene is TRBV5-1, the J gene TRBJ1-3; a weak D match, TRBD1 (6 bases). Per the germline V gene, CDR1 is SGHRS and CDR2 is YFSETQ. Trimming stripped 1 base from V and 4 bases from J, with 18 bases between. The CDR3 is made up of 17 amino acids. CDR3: CASSLSGGWVSGNTIYF. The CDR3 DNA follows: TGCGCCAGCAGCTTGAGCGGGGGCTGGGTTTCAGGAAACACCATATATTTT.

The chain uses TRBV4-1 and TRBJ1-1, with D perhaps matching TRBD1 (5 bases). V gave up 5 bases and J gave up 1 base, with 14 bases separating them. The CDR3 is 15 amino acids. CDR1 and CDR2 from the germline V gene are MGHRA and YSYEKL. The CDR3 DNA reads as TGCGCCAGCAGCTGGGTAGGGGAGGCGAACACTGAAGCTTTCTTT. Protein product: CASSWVGEANTEAFF.

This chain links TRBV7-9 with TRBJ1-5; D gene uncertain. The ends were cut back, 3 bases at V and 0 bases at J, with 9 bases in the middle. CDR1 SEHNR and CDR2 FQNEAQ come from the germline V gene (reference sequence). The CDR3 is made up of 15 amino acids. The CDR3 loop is CASSFSRDSNQPQHF. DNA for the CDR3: TGTGCCAGCAGCTTTAGCCGGGATAGCAATCAGCCCCAGCATTTT.

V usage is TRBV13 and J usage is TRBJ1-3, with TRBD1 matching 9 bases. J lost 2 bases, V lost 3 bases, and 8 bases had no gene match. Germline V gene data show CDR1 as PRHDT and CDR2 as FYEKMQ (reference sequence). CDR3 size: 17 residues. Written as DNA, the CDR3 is TGTGCCAGCAGCTTCATAAATACAGGGGGCCCTGGAAACACCATATATTTT. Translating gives CASSFINTGGPGNTIYF.

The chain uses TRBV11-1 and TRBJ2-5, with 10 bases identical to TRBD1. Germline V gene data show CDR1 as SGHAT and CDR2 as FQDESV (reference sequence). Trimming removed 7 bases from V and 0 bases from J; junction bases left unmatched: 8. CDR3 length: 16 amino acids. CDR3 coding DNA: TGTGCCAGCAACCGACAGGGGGCTATTTACCAAGAGACCCAGTACTTC. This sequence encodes CASNRQGAIYQETQYF.

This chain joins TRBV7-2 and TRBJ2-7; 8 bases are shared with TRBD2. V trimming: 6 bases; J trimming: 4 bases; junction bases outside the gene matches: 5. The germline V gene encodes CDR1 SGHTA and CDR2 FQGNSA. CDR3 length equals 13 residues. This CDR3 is CASRRAGEYEQYF. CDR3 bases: TGTGCCAGCAGGAGAGCGGGGGAGTACGAGCAGTACTTC.

Written as DNA, the CDR3 is TGTGCCAGTAGCGCGCTAGGCCTCTTCAATCAGCCCCAGCATTTT. It specifies CASSALGLFNQPQHF. The genes are TRBV19 and TRBJ1-5; no definite D call. CDR1 LNHDA and CDR2 SQIVND come from the germline V gene (reference sequence). With 6 bases removed from V and 3 bases from J, the gap between germline ends came to 15 bases. The CDR3 consists of 15 residues.

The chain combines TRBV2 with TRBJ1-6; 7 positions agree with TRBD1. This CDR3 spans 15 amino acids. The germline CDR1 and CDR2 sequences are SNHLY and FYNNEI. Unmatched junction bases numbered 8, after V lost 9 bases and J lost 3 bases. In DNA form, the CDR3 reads TGTGCCAGTTTACAGGGGAGTTTCTATAATTCACCCCTCCACTTT. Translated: CASLQGSFYNSPLHF. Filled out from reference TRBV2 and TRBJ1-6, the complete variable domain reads EPEVTQTPSHQVTQMGQEVILRCVPISNHLYFYWYRQILGQKVEFLVSFYNNEISEKSEIFDDQFSVERPDGSNFTLKIRSTKLEDSAMYFCASLQGSFYNSPLHFGNGTRLTVT.

CDR3 sequence (DNA): TGTGCCAGCAGTTTAATGTTCGATCAGCCCCAGCATTTT. Protein product: CASSLMFDQPQHF. The chain joins TRBV12-3 or TRBV12-4 to TRBJ1-5; no firm D call. V lost 2 bases to trimming and J lost 5 bases, with 7 bases between them. This CDR3 is 13 amino acids long.

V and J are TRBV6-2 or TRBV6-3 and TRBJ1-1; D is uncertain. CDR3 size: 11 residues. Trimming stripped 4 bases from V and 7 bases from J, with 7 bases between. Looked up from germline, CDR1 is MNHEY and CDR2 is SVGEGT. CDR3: CASSLYGEAFF. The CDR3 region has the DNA TGTGCCAGCAGTTTATACGGTGAAGCTTTCTTT.

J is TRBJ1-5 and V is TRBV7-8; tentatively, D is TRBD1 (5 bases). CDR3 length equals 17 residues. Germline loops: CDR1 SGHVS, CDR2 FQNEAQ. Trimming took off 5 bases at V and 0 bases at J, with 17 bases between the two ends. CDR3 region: CASSMSGAGTSNQPQHF. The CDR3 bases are TGTGCCAGCAGCATGTCTGGAGCGGGGACTAGCAATCAGCCCCAGCATTTT.

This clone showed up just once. The CDR3 DNA sequence: TGTGCCAGCAGCCTGTGGGACAGGGACACTGAAGCTTTCTTT. It specifies CASSLWDRDTEAFF. The chain carries TRBV3-1 (or the pseudogene TRBV3-2) and TRBJ1-1; 9 bases are shared with TRBD1. The CDR3 covers 14 residues. Per germline, CDR1 LGHDT and CDR2 YNNKEL (reference sequence). Germline trimming cut 4 bases from V and 3 bases from J; bases unmatched to any gene: 3.

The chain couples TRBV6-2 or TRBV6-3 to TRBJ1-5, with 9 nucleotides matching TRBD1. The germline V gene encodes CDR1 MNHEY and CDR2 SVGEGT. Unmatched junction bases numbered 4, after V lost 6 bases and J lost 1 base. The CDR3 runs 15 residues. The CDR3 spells CASSKQGASNQPQHF. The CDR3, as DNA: TGTGCCAGCAGCAAACAGGGGGCGAGCAATCAGCCCCAGCATTTT.

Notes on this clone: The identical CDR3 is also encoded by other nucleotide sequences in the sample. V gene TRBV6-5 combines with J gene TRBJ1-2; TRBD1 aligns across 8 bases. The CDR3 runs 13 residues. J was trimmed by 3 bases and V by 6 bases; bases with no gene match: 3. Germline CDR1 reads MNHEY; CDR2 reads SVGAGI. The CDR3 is CASREDRDYGYTF. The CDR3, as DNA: TGTGCCAGCAGAGAGGACAGGGACTATGGCTACACCTTC.

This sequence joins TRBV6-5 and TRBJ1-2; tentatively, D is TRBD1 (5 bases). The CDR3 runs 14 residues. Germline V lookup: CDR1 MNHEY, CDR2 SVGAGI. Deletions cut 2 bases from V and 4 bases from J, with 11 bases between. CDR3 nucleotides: TGTGCCAGCAGTTACCAGGGAGGGCGCTATGGCTACACCTTC. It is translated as CASSYQGGRYGYTF.

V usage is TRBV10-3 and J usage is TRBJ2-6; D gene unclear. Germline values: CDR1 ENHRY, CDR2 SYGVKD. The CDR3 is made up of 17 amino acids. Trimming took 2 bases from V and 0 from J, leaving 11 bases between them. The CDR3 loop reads CAISERALVSGANVLTF. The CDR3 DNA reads TGTGCCATCAGTGAGCGAGCGCTGGTCTCTGGGGCCAACGTCCTGACTTTC.

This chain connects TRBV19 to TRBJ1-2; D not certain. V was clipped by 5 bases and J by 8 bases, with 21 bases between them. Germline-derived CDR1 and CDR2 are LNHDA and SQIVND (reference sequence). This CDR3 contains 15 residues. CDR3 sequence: CASSPVDLLNRGYTF. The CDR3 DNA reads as TGTGCCAGTAGTCCGGTGGACTTACTTAACAGAGGCTACACCTTC.

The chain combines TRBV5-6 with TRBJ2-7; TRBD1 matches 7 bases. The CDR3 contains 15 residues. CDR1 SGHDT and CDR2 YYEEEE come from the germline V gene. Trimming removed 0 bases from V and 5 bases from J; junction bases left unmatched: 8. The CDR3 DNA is TGTGCCAGCAGCTTGGGGGTGACAGGGACAGACGAGCAGTACTTC. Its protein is CASSLGVTGTDEQYF.

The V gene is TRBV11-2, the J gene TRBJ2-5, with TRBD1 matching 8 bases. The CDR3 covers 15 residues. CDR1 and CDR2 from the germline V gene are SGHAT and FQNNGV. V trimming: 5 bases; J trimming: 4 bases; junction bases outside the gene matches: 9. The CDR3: CASSAPGGAGETQYF. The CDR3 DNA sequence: TGTGCCAGCAGCGCCCCAGGGGGCGCGGGAGAGACCCAGTACTTC.

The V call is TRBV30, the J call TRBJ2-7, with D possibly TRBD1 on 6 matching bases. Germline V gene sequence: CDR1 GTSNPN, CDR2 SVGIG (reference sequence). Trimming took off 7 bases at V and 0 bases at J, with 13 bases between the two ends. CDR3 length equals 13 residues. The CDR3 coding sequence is TGTGCCTCCAGGGGAGCTTTCTCCTACGAGCAGTACTTC. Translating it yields CASRGAFSYEQYF.

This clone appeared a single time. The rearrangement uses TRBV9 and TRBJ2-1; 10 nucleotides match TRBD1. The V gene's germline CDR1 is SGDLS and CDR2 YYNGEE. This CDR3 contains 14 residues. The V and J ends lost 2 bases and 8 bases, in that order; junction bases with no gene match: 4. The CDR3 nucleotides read TGTGCCAGCAGCGTGGGGGACAGGGGAGATGAGCAGTTCTTC. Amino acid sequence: CASSVGDRGDEQFF.

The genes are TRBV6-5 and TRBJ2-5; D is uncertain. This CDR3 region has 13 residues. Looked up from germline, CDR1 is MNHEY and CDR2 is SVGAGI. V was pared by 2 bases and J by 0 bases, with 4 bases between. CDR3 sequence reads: CASSYAYQETQYF. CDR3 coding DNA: TGTGCCAGCAGTTACGCGTACCAAGAGACCCAGTACTTC.

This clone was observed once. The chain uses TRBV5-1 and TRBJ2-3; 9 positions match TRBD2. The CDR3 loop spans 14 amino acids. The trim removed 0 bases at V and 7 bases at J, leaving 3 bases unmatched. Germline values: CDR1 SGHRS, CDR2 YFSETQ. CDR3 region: CASSLGSGGNTQYF. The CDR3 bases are TGCGCCAGCAGCTTGGGTAGCGGGGGAAATACGCAGTATTTT.

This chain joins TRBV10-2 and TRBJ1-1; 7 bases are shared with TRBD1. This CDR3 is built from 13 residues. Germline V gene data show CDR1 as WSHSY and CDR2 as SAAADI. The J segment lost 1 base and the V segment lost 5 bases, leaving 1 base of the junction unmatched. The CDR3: CASSYRGNTEAFF. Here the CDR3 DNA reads TGCGCCAGCAGTTACAGGGGGAACACTGAAGCTTTCTTT.

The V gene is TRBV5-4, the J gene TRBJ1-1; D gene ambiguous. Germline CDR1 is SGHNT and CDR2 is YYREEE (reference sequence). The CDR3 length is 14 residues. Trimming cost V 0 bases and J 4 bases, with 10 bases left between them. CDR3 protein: CASSLGSEGTEAFF. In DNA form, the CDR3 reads TGTGCCAGCAGCTTGGGGTCGGAGGGCACTGAAGCTTTCTTT.

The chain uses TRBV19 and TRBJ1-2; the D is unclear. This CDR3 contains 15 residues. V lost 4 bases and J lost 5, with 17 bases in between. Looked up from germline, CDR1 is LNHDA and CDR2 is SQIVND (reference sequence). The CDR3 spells CASSTVSRVKYGYTF. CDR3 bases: TGTGCCAGTAGTACCGTAAGTAGAGTGAAGTATGGCTACACCTTC.